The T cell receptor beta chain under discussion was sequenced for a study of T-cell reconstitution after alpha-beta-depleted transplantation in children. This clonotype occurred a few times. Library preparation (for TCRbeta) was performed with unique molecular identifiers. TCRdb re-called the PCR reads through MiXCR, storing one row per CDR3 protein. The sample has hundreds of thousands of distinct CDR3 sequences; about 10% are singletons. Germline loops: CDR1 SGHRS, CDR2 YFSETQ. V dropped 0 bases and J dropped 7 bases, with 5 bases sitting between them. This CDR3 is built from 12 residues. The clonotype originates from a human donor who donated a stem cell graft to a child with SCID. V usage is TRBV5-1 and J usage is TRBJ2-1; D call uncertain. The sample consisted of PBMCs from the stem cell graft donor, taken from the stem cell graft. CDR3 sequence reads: CASSLAPNEQFF. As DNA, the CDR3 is TGCGCCAGCAGCTTGGCCCCAAATGAGCAGTTCTTC.